This entry concerns a single T cell receptor (beta chain). Its antigen is not known. Only in-frame clones appear in the TCRdb table, and some are missing; sequencing was by immunoSEQ multiplex PCR. The table has under 30,000 clones, about 88% seen once. This sample was included in a study of T cells in localized non-small cell lung cancer. CDR3 length equals 15 residues. V lost 2 bases, J lost 2 bases, and 10 bases lay in between. CDR1 and CDR2 from the germline V gene are SGHVS and FNYEAQ. Study results and limitations: Owing to sequencing of a solitary tumor region, heterogeneity cannot be discounted. Appearing in adjacent lung were a median about 59 of the top 100 tumor clones. Measurement of T cell clonality placed uninvolved adjacent lung highest, above the level in tumor. The study linked higher blood T cell density to longer overall survival.

The V gene is TRBV7-6, the J gene TRBJ2-1, with D possibly matching TRBD2 (6 bases). The sample was peripheral blood, taken before any cancer treatment. The receptor comes from a female donor over 55 with stage I lung adenocarcinoma. The CDR3 spells CASSLRLETYNEQFF. The CDR3 DNA reads as TGTGCCAGCAGCTTACGACTAGAAACCTACAATGAGCAGTTCTTC. Complete variable domain (other parts from reference TRBV7-6 and TRBJ2-1): GAGVSQSPRYKVTKRGQDVALRCDPISGHVSLYWYRQALGQGPEFLTYFNYEAQQDKSGLPNDRFSAERPEGSISTLTIQRTEQRDSAMYRCASSLRLETYNEQFFGPGTRLTVL.